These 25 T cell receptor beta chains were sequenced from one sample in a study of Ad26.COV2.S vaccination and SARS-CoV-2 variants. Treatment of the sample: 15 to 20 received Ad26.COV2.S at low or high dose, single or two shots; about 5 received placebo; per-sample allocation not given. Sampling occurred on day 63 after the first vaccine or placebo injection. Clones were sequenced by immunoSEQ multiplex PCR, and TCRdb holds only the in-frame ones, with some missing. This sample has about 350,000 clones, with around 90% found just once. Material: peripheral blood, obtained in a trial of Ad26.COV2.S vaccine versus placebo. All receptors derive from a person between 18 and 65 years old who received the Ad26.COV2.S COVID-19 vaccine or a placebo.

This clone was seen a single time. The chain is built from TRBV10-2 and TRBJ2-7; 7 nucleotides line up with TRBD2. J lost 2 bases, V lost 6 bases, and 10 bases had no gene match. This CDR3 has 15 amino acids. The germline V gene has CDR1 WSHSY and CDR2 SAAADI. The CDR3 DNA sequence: TGCGCCAGCAGGAACCCGGCGGGAGCGGCCTACGAGCAGTACTTC. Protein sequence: CASRNPAGAAYEQYF.

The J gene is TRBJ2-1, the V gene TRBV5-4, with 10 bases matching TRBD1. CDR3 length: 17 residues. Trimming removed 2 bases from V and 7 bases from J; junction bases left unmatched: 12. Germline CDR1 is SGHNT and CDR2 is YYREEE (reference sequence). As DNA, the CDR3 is TGTGCCAGCAGCTTCGGTACCGGGACAGGGGTGCGTAATGAGCAGTTCTTC. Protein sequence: CASSFGTGTGVRNEQFF.

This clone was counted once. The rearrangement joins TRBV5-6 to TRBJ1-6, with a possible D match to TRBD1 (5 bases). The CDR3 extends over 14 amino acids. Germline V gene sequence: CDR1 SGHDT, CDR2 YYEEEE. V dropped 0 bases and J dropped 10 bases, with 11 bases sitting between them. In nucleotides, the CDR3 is TGTGCCAGCAGCTTGGGACAGATCCCATCACCCCTCCACTTT. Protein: CASSLGQIPSPLHF.

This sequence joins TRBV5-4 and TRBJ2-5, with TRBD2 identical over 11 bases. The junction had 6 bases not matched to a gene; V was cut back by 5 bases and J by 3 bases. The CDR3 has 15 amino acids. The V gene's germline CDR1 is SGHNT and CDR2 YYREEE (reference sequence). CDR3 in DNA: TGTGCCAGCAGTAACGGGGGACTAGCGGAAGAGACCCAGTACTTC. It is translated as CASSNGGLAEETQYF.

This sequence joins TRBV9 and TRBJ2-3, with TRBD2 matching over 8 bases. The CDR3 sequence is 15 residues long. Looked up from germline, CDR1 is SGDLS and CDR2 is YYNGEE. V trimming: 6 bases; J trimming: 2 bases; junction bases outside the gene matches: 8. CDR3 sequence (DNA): TGTGCCAGCACCCCAGCGGGGGCCTCCACAGATACGCAGTATTTT. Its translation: CASTPAGASTDTQYF.

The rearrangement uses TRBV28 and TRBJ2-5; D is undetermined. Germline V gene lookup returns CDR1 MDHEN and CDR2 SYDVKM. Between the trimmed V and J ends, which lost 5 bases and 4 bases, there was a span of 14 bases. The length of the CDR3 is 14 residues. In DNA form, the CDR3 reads TGTGCCAGCAGTCCCCTTTTATACGGAGAGACCCAGTACTTC. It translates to CASSPLLYGETQYF.

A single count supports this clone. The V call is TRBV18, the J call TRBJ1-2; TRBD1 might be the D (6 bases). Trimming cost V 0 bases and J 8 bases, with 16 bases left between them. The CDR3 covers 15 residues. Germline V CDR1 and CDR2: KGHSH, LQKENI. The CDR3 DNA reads TGTGCCAGCTCACCACCGGGGGCGCAGGCTTGGGGCTACACCTTC. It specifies CASSPPGAQAWGYTF.

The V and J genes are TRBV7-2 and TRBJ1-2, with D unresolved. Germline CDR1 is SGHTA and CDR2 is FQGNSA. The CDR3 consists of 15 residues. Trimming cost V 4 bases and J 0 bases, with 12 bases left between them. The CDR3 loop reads CASSSDGYANYGYTF. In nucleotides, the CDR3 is TGTGCCAGCAGCTCGGACGGCTACGCTAACTATGGCTACACCTTC.

This CDR3 reads CASWSNEKLFF. The CDR3 DNA follows: TGTGCCAGCTGGTCTAATGAAAAACTGTTTTTT. The V gene is TRBV6-5, the J gene TRBJ1-4; no reliable D call. The V and J ends lost 8 bases and 3 bases respectively, with 4 bases between them. The CDR3 runs 11 residues. Germline assignment: CDR1 MNHEY and CDR2 SVGAGI.

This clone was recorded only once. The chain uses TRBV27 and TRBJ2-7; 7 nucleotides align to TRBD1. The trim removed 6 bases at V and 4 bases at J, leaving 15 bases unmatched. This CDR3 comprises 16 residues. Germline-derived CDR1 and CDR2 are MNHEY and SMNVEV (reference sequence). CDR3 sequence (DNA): TGTGCCAGCAGCCCTGGTCCGGGACAGAAATTTTACGAGCAGTACTTC. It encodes CASSPGPGQKFYEQYF.

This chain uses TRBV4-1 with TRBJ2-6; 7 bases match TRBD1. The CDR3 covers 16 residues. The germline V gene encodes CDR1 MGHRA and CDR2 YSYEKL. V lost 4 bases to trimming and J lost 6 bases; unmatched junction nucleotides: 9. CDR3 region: CASSPGQGELANVLTF. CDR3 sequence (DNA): TGCGCCAGCAGCCCGGGGCAGGGGGAACTGGCCAACGTCCTGACTTTC.

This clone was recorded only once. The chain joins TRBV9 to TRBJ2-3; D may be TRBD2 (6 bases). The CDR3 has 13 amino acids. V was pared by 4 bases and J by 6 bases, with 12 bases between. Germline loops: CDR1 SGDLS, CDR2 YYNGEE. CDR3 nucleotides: TGTGCCAGCAGCACACTAGCTAGCGATACGCAGTATTTT. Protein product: CASSTLASDTQYF.

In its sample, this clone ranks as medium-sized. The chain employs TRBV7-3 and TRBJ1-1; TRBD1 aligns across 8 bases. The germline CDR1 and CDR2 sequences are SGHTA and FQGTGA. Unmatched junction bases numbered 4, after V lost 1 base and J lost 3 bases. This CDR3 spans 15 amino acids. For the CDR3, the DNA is TGTGCCAGCAGCTTAAATCAGGGGGCGTACACTGAAGCTTTCTTT. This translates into CASSLNQGAYTEAFF.

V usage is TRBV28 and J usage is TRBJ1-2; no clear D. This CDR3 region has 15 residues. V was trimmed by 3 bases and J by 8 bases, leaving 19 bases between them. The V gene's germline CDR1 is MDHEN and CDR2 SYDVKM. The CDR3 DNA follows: TGTGCCAGCAGTTTGCCCGAGGGAGCGATTTGGGGCTACACCTTC. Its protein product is CASSLPEGAIWGYTF.

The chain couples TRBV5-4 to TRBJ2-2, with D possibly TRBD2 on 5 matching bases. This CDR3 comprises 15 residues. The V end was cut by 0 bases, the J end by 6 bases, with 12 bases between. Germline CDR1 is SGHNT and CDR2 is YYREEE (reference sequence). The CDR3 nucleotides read TGTGCCAGCAGCTTGGCCGGTCGGGGATCCGGGGAGCTGTTTTTT. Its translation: CASSLAGRGSGELFF.

The CDR3 DNA sequence: TGCAGTGCTCCCGACTACAATGAGCAGTTCTTC. It yields the protein CSAPDYNEQFF. This rearrangement joins TRBV20-1 to TRBJ2-1; D unresolved. V was cut by 5 bases and J by 3 bases, with 5 bases left in between. Germline V gene sequence: CDR1 DFQATT, CDR2 SNEGSKA (reference sequence). The CDR3 is 11 residues long.

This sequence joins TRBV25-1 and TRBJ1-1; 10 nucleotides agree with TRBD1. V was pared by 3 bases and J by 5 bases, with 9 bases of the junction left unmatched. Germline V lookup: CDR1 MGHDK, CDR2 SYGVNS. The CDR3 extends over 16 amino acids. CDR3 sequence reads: CASSETGGLPGTEAFF. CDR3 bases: TGTGCCAGCAGTGAGACAGGGGGCCTGCCGGGGACTGAAGCTTTCTTT.

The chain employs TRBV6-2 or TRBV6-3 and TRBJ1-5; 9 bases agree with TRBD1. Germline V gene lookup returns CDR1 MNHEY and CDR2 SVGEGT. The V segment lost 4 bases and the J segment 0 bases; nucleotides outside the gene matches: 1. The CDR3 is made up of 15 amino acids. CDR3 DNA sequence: TGTGCCAGCAGTTGGGACAGGGCTAGCAATCAGCCCCAGCATTTT. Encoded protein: CASSWDRASNQPQHF.

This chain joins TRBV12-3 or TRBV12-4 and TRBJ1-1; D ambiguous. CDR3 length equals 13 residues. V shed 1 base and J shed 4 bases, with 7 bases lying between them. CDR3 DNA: TGTGCCAGCAGTTTAGAGGGTGGCACTGAAGCTTTCTTT. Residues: CASSLEGGTEAFF.

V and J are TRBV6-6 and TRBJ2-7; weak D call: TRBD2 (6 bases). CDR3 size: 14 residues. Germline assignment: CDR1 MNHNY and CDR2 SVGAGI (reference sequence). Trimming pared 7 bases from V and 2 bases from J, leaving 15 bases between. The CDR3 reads CASTWDSGAYEQYF. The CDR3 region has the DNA TGTGCCAGCACCTGGGACTCCGGCGCCTACGAGCAGTACTTC.

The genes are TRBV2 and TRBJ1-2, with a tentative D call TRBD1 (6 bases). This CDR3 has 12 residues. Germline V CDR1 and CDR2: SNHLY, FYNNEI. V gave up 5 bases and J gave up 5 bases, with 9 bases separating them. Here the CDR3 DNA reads TGTGCCAGCAGTACAGGGCTATATGGCTACACCTTC. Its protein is CASSTGLYGYTF.

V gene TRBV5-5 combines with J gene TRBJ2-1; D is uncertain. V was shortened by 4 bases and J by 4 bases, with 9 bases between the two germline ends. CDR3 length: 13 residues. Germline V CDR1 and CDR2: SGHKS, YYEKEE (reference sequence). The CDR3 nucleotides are TGTGCCAGCAGCCAACTCAGGTACAATGAGCAGTTCTTC. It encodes CASSQLRYNEQFF.

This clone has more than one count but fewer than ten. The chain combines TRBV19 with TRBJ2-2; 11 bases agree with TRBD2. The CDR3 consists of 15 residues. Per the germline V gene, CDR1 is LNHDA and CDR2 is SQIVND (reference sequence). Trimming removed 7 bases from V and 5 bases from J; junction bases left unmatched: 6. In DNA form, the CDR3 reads TGTGCCAGTATTCCATCTAGCGGGGGGACCGGGGAGCTGTTTTTT. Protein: CASIPSSGGTGELFF.

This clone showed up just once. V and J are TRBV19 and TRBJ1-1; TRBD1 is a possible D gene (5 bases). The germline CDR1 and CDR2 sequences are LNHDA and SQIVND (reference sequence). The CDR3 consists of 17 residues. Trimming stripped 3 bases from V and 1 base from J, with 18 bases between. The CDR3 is CASSIGGRLGGNTEAFF. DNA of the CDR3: TGTGCCAGTAGTATTGGGGGACGGCTGGGCGGGAACACTGAAGCTTTCTTT.

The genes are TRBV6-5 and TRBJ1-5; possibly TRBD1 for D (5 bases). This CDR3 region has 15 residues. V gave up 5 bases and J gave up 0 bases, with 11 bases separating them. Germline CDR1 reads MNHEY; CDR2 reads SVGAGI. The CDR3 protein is CASSPDGHSNQPQHF. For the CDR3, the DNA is TGTGCCAGCAGTCCCGACGGACATAGCAATCAGCCCCAGCATTTT.